The TCR beta chain under discussion was sequenced for a study of CD8 T cells in ankylosing spondylitis. TCRdb redid the calling of the 5' RACE reads with MiXCR, one entry per CDR3 protein. In the table there are more than 25,000 distinct CDR3 sequences, less than 6.5% of which are singletons. This clonotype appeared a few times. Its target is not known. Overall study results and limits: It was reported that disease-linked clones were significantly enriched in matched ankylosing spondylitis synovial fluid.

With 4 bases removed from V and 7 bases from J, the gap between germline ends came to 17 bases. Germline V gene lookup returns CDR1 SGDLS and CDR2 YYNGEE. The CDR3 spans 14 residues. The source is a female donor with ankylosing spondylitis or in good health (not recorded which). The chain recombines TRBV9 with TRBJ1-2, with a weak D call TRBD1 (5 bases). Sequencing was carried out using blood, either unsorted or a sorted T cell fraction (not recorded which). Written as DNA, the CDR3 is TGTGCCAGCAGCCCCCGAGCAGGGACGGGTGGCTACACCTTC. Translating it yields CASSPRAGTGGYTF.